A single sample gave rise to the 28 T cell receptor beta chains below, sequenced in a study of T-cell reconstitution after alpha-beta-depleted transplantation in children. TCRbeta library preparation incorporated unique molecular identifiers. TCRdb re-called the PCR reads with MiXCR, one entry per CDR3 protein. The sample shows about 250,000 distinct CDR3 sequences, 24% of them seen only once. The sequenced sample was PBMCs, mostly from graft donor cells, obtained 360 days after TCRalphabeta/CD19-depleted stem cell transplant. The receptors were sampled from a female patient between 2 and 10 years old who had a stem cell transplant for congenital amegakaryocytic thrombocytopenia, so the T cells may come from the graft donor.

The CDR3 bases are TGTGCCAGCAGCCAATTGCCGGGCCGCTACGAGCAGTACTTC. Translation: CASSQLPGRYEQYF. This sequence joins TRBV16 and TRBJ2-7, with D unresolved. The CDR3 consists of 14 residues. Per the germline V gene, CDR1 is KGHSY and CDR2 is FQNENV. Trimming cost V 1 base and J 3 bases, with 10 bases left between them.

The chain uses TRBV6-5 and TRBJ1-1; tentative D call: TRBD1 (6 bases). Trimming removed 6 bases at V and 11 bases at J, with 16 bases between. CDR3 length: 12 residues. Per germline, CDR1 MNHEY and CDR2 SVGAGI. CDR3 amino acids: CASRTLGGGAFF. CDR3 DNA: TGTGCCAGCAGGACACTTGGTGGGGGCGCTTTCTTT.

The chain links TRBV28 to TRBJ1-2, with 10 bases matching TRBD1. Unmatched junction bases numbered 12, after V lost 5 bases and J lost 3 bases. Germline CDR1 and CDR2: MDHEN and SYDVKM. This CDR3 has 17 amino acids. The CDR3 sequence: CASSDLPGQGVYYGYTF. CDR3 DNA sequence: TGTGCCAGCAGTGACCTCCCCGGACAGGGGGTCTACTATGGCTACACCTTC.

This clonotype was seen more than once but under ten times. This CDR3 reads CASSTSGRAYTGELFF. The CDR3 bases are TGTGCCAGCAGTACCAGCGGGAGGGCTTACACCGGGGAGCTGTTTTTT. The chain has TRBV6-1 and TRBJ2-2; 10 nucleotides agree with TRBD2. Losses at the gene ends were 5 bases for V and 3 bases for J; bases not matched to a gene: 6. Germline values: CDR1 MNHNS, CDR2 SASEGT. This CDR3 is 16 amino acids long.

This clonotype was seen more than once but under ten times. The gene calls are TRBV7-2 and TRBJ2-2; 7 bases map to TRBD2. This CDR3 is 14 amino acids long. V dropped 8 bases and J dropped 0; count of bases not matched to a gene: 3. CDR1 and CDR2 (germline): SGHTA, FQGNSA. The CDR3 sequence: CASGGLPNTGELFF. The CDR3 nucleotides read TGTGCCAGCGGGGGACTACCGAACACCGGGGAGCTGTTTTTT. The entire variable domain, with the rest obtained from reference TRBV7-2 and TRBJ2-2, is as follows: GAGVSQSPSNKVTEKGKDVELRCDPISGHTALYWYRQSLGQGLEFLIYFQGNSAPDKSGLPSDRFSAERTGGSVSTLTIQRTQQEDSAVYLCASGGLPNTGELFFGEGSRLTVL.

In its sample, this clonotype was seen a few times. V usage is TRBV6-1 and J usage is TRBJ2-1; no definite D call. This CDR3 region has 15 residues. Germline CDR1 is MNHNS and CDR2 is SASEGT. V lost 2 bases to trimming and J lost 7 bases, with 15 bases between them. CDR3 DNA: TGTGCCAGCAGTGAAATGGGCTACTGGGCGAATGAGCAGTTCTTC. It yields the protein CASSEMGYWANEQFF.

In this sample, this clonotype turned up a few times. The chain carries TRBV5-1 and TRBJ2-4, with 7 bases lining up with TRBD2. V dropped 3 bases and J dropped 6; count of bases not matched to a gene: 6. The CDR3 length is 14 residues. Germline CDR1 reads SGHRS; CDR2 reads YFSETQ. DNA for the CDR3: TGCGCCAGCAGCTCCATGGGAGGGGTAAACATTCAGTACTTC. Translated, it gives CASSSMGGVNIQYF.

A remark on this clonotype: One junction end does not reproduce the germline sequence, and a read error may be involved. The V gene is TRBV5-5, the J gene TRBJ1-4; D might be TRBD1 (5 bases). Germline V CDR1 and CDR2: SGHKS, YYEKEE (reference sequence). The CDR3 has 13 amino acids. The CDR3 loop is CDSSWGKNEKLFF. The CDR3 DNA sequence: TGTGACAGCAGCTGGGGGAAAAATGAAAAACTGTTTTTT. The variable domain in full, with the rest retrieved from reference TRBV5-5 and TRBJ1-4, is DAGVTQSPTHLIKTRGQQVTLRCSPISGHKSVSWYQQVLGQGPQFIFQYYEKEERGRGNFPDRFSARQFPNYSSELNVNALLLGDSALYLCDSSWGKNEKLFFGSGTQLSVL.

There are a few counts of this clonotype. The V gene is TRBV3-1, the J gene TRBJ2-7, with 13 bases aligning to TRBD2. Germline V gene data show CDR1 as LGHDT and CDR2 as YNNKEL (reference sequence). V shed 5 bases and J 5 bases; nucleotides not matched to a gene: 3. The CDR3 contains 14 residues. In nucleotides, the CDR3 is TGTGCCAGCAGCACTAGCGGGGGGGCCCACGAGCAGTACTTC. It encodes CASSTSGGAHEQYF.

This chain connects TRBV15 to TRBJ2-5; 11 positions agree with TRBD2. This CDR3 comprises 17 residues. In germline, CDR1 is LNHNV, CDR2 YYDKDF (reference sequence). Trimming removed 3 bases from V and 6 bases from J; junction bases left unmatched: 12. CDR3 DNA: TGTGCCACCAGCAGGGTAGCGTTAGCGGGGGGGTTGAAGACCCAGTACTTC. As protein: CATSRVALAGGLKTQYF.

This sequence joins TRBV30 and TRBJ2-3, with unresolved D. Germline assignment: CDR1 GTSNPN and CDR2 SVGIG (reference sequence). V was shortened by 5 bases and J by 4 bases, with 10 bases between the two germline ends. The CDR3 loop spans 12 amino acids. Here the CDR3 DNA reads TGTGCCTGGGGACCCAGGTCAGATACGCAGTATTTT. Its translation is CAWGPRSDTQYF.

This clonotype occurred many times. This chain links TRBV28 with TRBJ2-7; weak D call: TRBD2 (6 bases). Germline values: CDR1 MDHEN, CDR2 SYDVKM. V lost 8 bases and J 2 bases, leaving 13 bases between the germline ends. The CDR3 totals 13 residues. The CDR3 DNA reads TGTGCCAGCGCCGCGGGATGGGCCTACGAGCAGTACTTC. This encodes CASAAGWAYEQYF. Supplemented by reference TRBV28 and TRBJ2-7, the full variable domain reads DVKVTQSSRYLVKRTGEKVFLECVQDMDHENMFWYRQDPGLGLRLIYFSYDVKMKEKGDIPEGYSVSREKKERFSLILESASTNQTSMYLCASAAGWAYEQYFGPGTRLTVT.

The rearrangement joins TRBV5-1 to TRBJ2-5; D possibly uses TRBD1 or TRBD2 (6 bases each). The CDR3 has 14 amino acids. Trimming removed 2 bases at V and 4 bases at J, with 12 bases between. The germline V gene encodes CDR1 SGHRS and CDR2 YFSETQ. The CDR3 protein is CASSFGGQAETQYF. The DNA of the CDR3 is TGCGCCAGCAGCTTTGGGGGGCAGGCAGAGACCCAGTACTTC.

The chain recombines TRBV10-3 with TRBJ2-7, with 7 bases lining up with TRBD2. V trimming: 2 bases; J trimming: 5 bases; junction bases outside the gene matches: 9. This CDR3 spans 15 amino acids. Per germline, CDR1 ENHRY and CDR2 SYGVKD. The CDR3 sequence: CAISELGRAGNEQYF. For the CDR3, the DNA is TGTGCCATCAGTGAGCTAGGGAGGGCGGGAAACGAGCAGTACTTC.

The V and J genes are TRBV3-1 and TRBJ1-1; tentatively, D is TRBD1 (5 bases). Between the trimmed V and J ends, which lost 0 bases and 4 bases, there was a span of 18 bases. Germline values: CDR1 LGHDT, CDR2 YNNKEL (reference sequence). The length of the CDR3 is 17 residues. The CDR3 protein is CASSQDITGHPGTEAFF. As DNA, the CDR3 is TGTGCCAGCAGCCAAGATATAACCGGACACCCGGGCACTGAAGCTTTCTTT.

This chain's CDR3 is CASSGGTVGNTIYF. CDR3 in DNA: TGTGCCAGCAGTGGCGGGACAGTTGGAAACACCATATATTTT. J is TRBJ1-3 and V is TRBV6-1, with 7 nucleotides matching TRBD1. CDR1 MNHNS and CDR2 SASEGT come from the germline V gene. The CDR3 sequence is 14 residues long. Trimming at V came to 4 bases and at J to 3 bases, leaving 3 bases not matched to a gene.

This clonotype was observed at least ten times. The gene calls are TRBV14 and TRBJ2-7, with D possibly being TRBD1 (5 bases). Per germline, CDR1 SGHDN and CDR2 FVKESK. Trimming stripped 2 bases from V and 5 bases from J, with 13 bases between. The CDR3 covers 14 residues. CDR3 DNA: TGTGCCAGCAGCCAAAGGGCAGGGAATAACGAGCAGTACTTC. It specifies CASSQRAGNNEQYF.

The chain employs TRBV20-1 and TRBJ2-7; D remains ambiguous. V was shortened by 0 bases and J by 7 bases, with 7 bases between the two germline ends. The CDR3 is made up of 11 amino acids. The germline CDR1 and CDR2 sequences are DFQATT and SNEGSKA (reference sequence). This chain's CDR3 is CSARDMSEQYF. In DNA form, the CDR3 reads TGCAGTGCTAGAGATATGTCTGAGCAGTACTTC.

The chain couples TRBV28 to TRBJ2-1, with TRBD1 matching 9 bases. This CDR3 has 15 amino acids. CDR1 is MDHEN and CDR2 is SYDVKM in the germline V gene. Trimming at V came to 5 bases and at J to 4 bases, leaving 6 bases not matched to a gene. The chain's CDR3 is CASSRDRDIYNEQFF. CDR3 coding DNA: TGTGCCAGCAGTCGGGACAGGGACATATACAATGAGCAGTTCTTC.

This clonotype was recorded a few times. This chain connects TRBV27 to TRBJ1-2, with 8 bases aligning to TRBD1. The length of the CDR3 is 13 residues. V was pared by 6 bases and J by 3 bases, with 3 bases of the junction left unmatched. Per germline, CDR1 MNHEY and CDR2 SMNVEV (reference sequence). The CDR3 region has the DNA TGTGCCAGCAGCAGGGGGCCCCACTATGGCTACACCTTC. Translated: CASSRGPHYGYTF.

The table lists this clonotype with a few counts. The chain combines TRBV24-1 with TRBJ2-2; 8 nucleotides match TRBD1. Losses at the gene ends were 2 bases for V and 1 base for J; bases not matched to a gene: 2. This CDR3 comprises 16 residues. CDR1 and CDR2 from the germline V gene are KGHDR and SFDVKD. CDR3 DNA sequence: TGTGCCACCAGTGATTGGGGGACAGGGAACACCGGGGAGCTGTTTTTT. Translating gives CATSDWGTGNTGELFF.

The CDR3 DNA sequence: TGTGCCTGGAGTACCGGTACCGGGGAGCTGTTTTTT. Protein: CAWSTGTGELFF. The chain combines TRBV30 with TRBJ2-2; D is ambiguous. The CDR3 spans 12 residues. V dropped 2 bases and J dropped 5 bases, with 6 bases sitting between them. Germline CDR1 is GTSNPN and CDR2 is SVGIG (reference sequence).

This clonotype was counted a few times. The genes are TRBV10-3 and TRBJ1-2; possible D gene TRBD1, 5 bases. Germline values: CDR1 ENHRY, CDR2 SYGVKD. With 5 bases removed from V and 2 bases from J, the gap between germline ends came to 12 bases. CDR3 length: 14 residues. The CDR3 loop reads CAISQARGNYGYTF. CDR3 sequence (DNA): TGTGCCATCAGTCAAGCTCGGGGGAACTATGGCTACACCTTC.

The chain recombines TRBV27 with TRBJ1-4; the match to TRBD1 covers 9 bases. Germline assignment: CDR1 MNHEY and CDR2 SMNVEV (reference sequence). Losses at the gene ends were 5 bases for V and 8 bases for J; bases not matched to a gene: 9. The CDR3 is 15 amino acids. The CDR3 coding sequence is TGTGCCAGCAGTCCATGGGGACAGGGAGGGGAAAAACTGTTTTTT. This codes for CASSPWGQGGEKLFF.

CDR3 amino acids: CASSVGAGVSNEQFF. The CDR3 nucleotides read TGTGCCAGCAGCGTAGGGGCGGGAGTTAGCAATGAGCAGTTCTTC. The J gene is TRBJ2-1, the V gene TRBV9; 7 nucleotides align to TRBD2. V shed 0 bases and J 6 bases; nucleotides not matched to a gene: 6. The germline gives CDR1 SGDLS, CDR2 YYNGEE. This CDR3 spans 15 amino acids.

The V call is TRBV10-1, the J call TRBJ2-3, with 7 bases that match TRBD2. The CDR3 extends over 16 amino acids. V was pared by 2 bases and J by 0 bases, with 5 bases of the junction left unmatched. From germline, CDR1 is WNHNN and CDR2 SYGVQD (reference sequence). The CDR3 bases are TGCGCCAGCAGTGAGGGACTAGGGAAGAGCACAGATACGCAGTATTTT. Translated, it gives CASSEGLGKSTDTQYF.

This clonotype was detected many times. The V gene is TRBV2, the J gene TRBJ2-7; no clear D gene. The CDR3 runs to 13 residues. The ends were cut back, 7 bases at V and 2 bases at J, with 12 bases in the middle. Per the germline V gene, CDR1 is SNHLY and CDR2 is FYNNEI. The CDR3 loop reads CASISYRAYEQYF. CDR3 coding DNA: TGTGCCAGCATTTCTTACAGAGCCTACGAGCAGTACTTC.

The chain carries TRBV14 and TRBJ1-1; no firm D call. The germline V gene has CDR1 SGHDN and CDR2 FVKESK. The CDR3 loop spans 13 amino acids. The V gene lost 4 bases and the J gene lost 0 bases, with 6 bases spanning the gap. The CDR3 spells CASSLQMNTEAFF. CDR3 in DNA: TGTGCCAGCAGCCTCCAAATGAACACTGAAGCTTTCTTT.